This T cell receptor beta chain was obtained from a study of human CD8 memory T cell subsets. The CDR3 runs to 16 residues. Germline CDR1 reads KGHDR; CDR2 reads SFDVKD. Libraries targeted TCR beta using 5' RACE with UMIs. Authors' analysis steps: Between 3,000 and 18,000 functional CDR3 beta clonotypes were found per TCR beta library. TCRdb re-called the 5' RACE reads and shows each CDR3 protein once, DNA omitted. The V and J calls come from TCRdb's annotation, not from the publication. The sample holds 10,000 to 11,000 distinct CDR3 sequences. TSTEM referred to stem-like memory CD8+ T cells, which were CCR7+ PD-1- TIGIT-. Healthy donor buffy coats were the source of the PBMC. RNA was obtained from duplicate vials of roughly 140,000 sorted CD8+ T cells per subset.

This TCR derives from a human donor in good health. Sequencing was carried out using CD8+ stem-like memory T cells (TSCM and TCM) sorted from PBMCs. The subset was: stem-like memory CD8 T cells (TSTEM), CCR7+ PD-1- TIGIT-. This chain links TRBV24-1 with TRBJ2-3; lacking DNA, the TRBD1 call made by TCRdb goes unchecked. The CDR3 reads CATSDYAGTSTDTQYF.